The present T cell receptor (beta chain) was sequenced within a study of blood T cell repertoires in COVID-19. Study at large: Samples representing acute and convalescent COVID-19 were sourced from the United States, Italy and Spain. PBMCs, B-cell-depleted T cells, or T cells provided the cDNA or gDNA that made up the material.

In the original workflow: Estimation of nucleated cell counts was performed using reference gene primer amplification. The protocol was immunoSEQ multiplex PCR, while the TCRdb copy is restricted to in-frame clones and leaves out a portion. The V and J calls and clone size come from that table; D and trimming were worked out from the DNA. The table shows 93,000 or so clones, with over 70% occurring only once. This CDR3 is 15 amino acids long. CDR1 is SGDLS and CDR2 is YYNGEE in the germline V gene. V lost 6 bases to trimming and J lost 3 bases, with 17 bases between them. This chain uses TRBV9 with TRBJ2-3, with D perhaps matching TRBD2 (5 bases). The receptor comes from a human donor in a cohort sampled during active or convalescent COVID-19. The sample taken for sequencing was peripheral blood. The CDR3 DNA reads TGTGCCAGCACCCTAGGGCGGGCTGGGACAGATACGCAGTATTTT. This sequence encodes CASTLGRAGTDTQYF.